This TCR beta chain emerged from a study of blood T cells in healthy people across ages. General study findings and limits: Significant beta diversity loss was already apparent by age around 40, declining roughly linearly.

V lost 5 bases and J 3 bases, leaving 16 bases between the germline ends. Germline-derived CDR1 and CDR2 are SGHTA and FQGNSA. The CDR3 runs 15 residues. On this clonotype itself: The antigen is unknown.

For the second PCR, which ran for roughly 7 to 11 cycles, a sample-barcoded 5' primer and a J-beta primer mix were used. A tag from a template-switch adaptor with 12 random nucleotides marked each cDNA molecule. There were at least 3 million CDR3-containing paired-end reads obtained from each sample. TCRdb called the 5' RACE reads again in MiXCR, with one record for every CDR3 protein. Of about 1.8 million distinct CDR3 sequences detected, around half appear once; the ten largest clones hold 2.1%. The chain recombines TRBV7-2 with TRBJ1-1; perhaps TRBD1 as D (6 bases). This clonotype originated in a woman between 40 and 55 years old in good health. Source material: blood. The CDR3 reads CASSPKGGVDTEAFF. The CDR3 coding sequence is TGTGCCAGCAGCCCCAAGGGGGGGGTGGACACTGAAGCTTTCTTT.